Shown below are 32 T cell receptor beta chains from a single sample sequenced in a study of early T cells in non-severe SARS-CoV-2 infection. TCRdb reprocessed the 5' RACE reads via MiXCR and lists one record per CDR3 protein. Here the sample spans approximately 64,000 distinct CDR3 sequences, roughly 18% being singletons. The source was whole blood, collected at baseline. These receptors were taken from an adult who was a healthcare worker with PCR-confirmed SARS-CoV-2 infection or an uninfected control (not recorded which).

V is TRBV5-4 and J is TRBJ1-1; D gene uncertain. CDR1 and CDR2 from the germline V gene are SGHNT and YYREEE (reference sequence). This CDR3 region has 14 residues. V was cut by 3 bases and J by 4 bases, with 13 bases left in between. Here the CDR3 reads CASSWKGRGTEAFF. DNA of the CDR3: TGTGCCAGCAGCTGGAAGGGCCGGGGCACTGAAGCTTTCTTT.

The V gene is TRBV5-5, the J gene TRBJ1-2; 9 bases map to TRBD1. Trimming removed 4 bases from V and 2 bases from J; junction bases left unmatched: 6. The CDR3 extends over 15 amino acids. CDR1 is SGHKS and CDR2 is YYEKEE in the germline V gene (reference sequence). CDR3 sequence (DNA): TGTGCCAGCAGCGTCGGGACAGGGAACAACTATGGCTACACCTTC. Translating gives CASSVGTGNNYGYTF.

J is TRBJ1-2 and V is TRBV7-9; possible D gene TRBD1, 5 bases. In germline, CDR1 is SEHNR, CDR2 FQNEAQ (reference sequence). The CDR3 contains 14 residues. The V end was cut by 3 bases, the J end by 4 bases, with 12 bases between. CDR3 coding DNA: TGTGCCAGCAGCTTCACAGGCGAGAGCTATGGCTACACCTTC. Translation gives CASSFTGESYGYTF.

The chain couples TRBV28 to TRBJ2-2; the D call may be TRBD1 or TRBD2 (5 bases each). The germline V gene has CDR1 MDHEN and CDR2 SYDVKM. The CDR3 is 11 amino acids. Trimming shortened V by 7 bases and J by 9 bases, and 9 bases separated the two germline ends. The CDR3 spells CASIGGRELFF. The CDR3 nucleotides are TGTGCCAGCATTGGGGGTCGGGAGCTGTTTTTT.

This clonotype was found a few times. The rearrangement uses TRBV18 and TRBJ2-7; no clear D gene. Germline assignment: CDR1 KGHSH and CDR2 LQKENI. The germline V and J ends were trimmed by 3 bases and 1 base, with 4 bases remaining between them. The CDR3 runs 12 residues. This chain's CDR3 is CASSPVSYEQYF. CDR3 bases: TGTGCCAGCTCACCCGTGTCCTACGAGCAGTACTTC.

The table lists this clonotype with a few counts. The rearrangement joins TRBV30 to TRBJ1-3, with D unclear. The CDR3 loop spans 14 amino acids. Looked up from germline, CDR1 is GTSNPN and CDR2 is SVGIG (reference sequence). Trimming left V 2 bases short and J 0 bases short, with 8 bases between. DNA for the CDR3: TGTGCCTGGAGTTTTAGCGACTCTGGAAACACCATATATTTT. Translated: CAWSFSDSGNTIYF.

The CDR3 sequence is CASSQDRAYQPQHF. The CDR3 nucleotides read TGCGCCAGCAGCCAAGATAGGGCTTATCAGCCCCAGCATTTT. The rearrangement uses TRBV4-3 and TRBJ1-5; D ambiguous. Looked up from germline, CDR1 is LGHNA and CDR2 is YSLEER. The CDR3 runs to 14 residues. The germline V and J ends were trimmed by 0 bases and 5 bases, with 8 bases remaining between them.

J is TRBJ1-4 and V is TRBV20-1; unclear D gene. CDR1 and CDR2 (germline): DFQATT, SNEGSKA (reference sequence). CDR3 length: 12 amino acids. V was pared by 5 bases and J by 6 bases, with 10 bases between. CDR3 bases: TGCAGTGCTCTAGGAGCTTATGAAAAACTGTTTTTT. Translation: CSALGAYEKLFF.

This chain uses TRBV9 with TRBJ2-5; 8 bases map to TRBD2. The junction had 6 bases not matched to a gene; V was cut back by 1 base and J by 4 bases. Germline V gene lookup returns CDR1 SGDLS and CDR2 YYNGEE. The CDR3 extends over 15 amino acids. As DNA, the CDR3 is TGTGCCAGCAGCGTACGCGGGGGGCCGTTAGAGACCCAGTACTTC. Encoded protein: CASSVRGGPLETQYF.

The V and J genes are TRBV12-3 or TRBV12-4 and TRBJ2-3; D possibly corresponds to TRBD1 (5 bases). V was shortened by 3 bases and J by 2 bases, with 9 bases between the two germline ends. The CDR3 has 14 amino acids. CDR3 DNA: TGTGCCAGCAGTTTCAGGGATACCACAGATACGCAGTATTTT. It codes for CASSFRDTTDTQYF.

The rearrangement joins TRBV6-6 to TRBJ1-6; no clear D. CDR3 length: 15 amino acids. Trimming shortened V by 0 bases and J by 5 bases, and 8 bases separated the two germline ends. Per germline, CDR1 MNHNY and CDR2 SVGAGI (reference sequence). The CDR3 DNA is TGTGCCAGCAGTTACTCGAGCGAGAATAATTCACCCCTCCACTTT. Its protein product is CASSYSSENNSPLHF.

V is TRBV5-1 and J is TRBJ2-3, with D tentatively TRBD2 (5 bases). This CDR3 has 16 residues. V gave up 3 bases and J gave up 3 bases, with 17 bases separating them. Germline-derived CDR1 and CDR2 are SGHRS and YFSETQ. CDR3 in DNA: TGCGCCAGCAGCTACGGATCCGTTTCGGGAACAGATACGCAGTATTTT. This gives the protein CASSYGSVSGTDTQYF.

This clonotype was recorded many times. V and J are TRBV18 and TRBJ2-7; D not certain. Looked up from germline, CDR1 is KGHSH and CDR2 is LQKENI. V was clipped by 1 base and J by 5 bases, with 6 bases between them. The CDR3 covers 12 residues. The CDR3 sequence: CASSPQRDEQYF. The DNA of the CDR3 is TGTGCCAGCTCACCACAAAGGGACGAGCAGTACTTC.

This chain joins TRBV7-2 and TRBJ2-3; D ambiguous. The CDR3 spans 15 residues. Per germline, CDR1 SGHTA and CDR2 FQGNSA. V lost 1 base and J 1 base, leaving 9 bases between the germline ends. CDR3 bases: TGTGCCAGCAGCTTAGTTCGCGAACGCACAGATACGCAGTATTTT. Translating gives CASSLVRERTDTQYF.

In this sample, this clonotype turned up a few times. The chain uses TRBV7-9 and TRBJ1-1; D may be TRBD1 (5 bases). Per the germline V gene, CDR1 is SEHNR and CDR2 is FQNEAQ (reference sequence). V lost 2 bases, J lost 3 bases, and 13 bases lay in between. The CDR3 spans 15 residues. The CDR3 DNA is TGTGCCAGCAGCTTACAGGGAGACGTGGACACTGAAGCTTTCTTT. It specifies CASSLQGDVDTEAFF.

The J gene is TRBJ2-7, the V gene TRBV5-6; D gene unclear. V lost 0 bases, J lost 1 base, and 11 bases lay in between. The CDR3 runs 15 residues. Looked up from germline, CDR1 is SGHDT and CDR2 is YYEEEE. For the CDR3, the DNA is TGTGCCAGCAGCTTGGGGGCGGTACCTTCCTACGAGCAGTACTTC. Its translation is CASSLGAVPSYEQYF. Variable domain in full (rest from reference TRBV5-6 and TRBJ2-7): DAGVTQSPTHLIKTRGQQVTLRCSPKSGHDTVSWYQQALGQGPQFIFQYYEEEERQRGNFPDRFSGHQFPNYSSELNVNALLLGDSALYLCASSLGAVPSYEQYFGPGTRLTVT.

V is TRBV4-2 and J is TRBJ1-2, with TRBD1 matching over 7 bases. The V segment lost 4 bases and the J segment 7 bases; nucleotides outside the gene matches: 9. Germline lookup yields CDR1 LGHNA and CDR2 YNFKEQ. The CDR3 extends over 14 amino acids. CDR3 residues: CASSPEGTAVGYTF. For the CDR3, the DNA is TGTGCCAGCAGCCCCGAAGGGACAGCGGTTGGCTACACCTTC.

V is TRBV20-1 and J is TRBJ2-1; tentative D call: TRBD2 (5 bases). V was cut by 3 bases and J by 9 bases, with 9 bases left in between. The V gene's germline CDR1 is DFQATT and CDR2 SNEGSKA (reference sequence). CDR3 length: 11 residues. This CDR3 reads CSASRTVEQFF. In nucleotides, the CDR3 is TGCAGTGCTAGCCGGACTGTTGAGCAGTTCTTC.

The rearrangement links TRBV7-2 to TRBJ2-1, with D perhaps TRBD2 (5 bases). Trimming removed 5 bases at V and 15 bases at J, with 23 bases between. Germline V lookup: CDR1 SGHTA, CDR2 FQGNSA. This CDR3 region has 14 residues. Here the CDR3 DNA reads TGTGCCAGCAGCCCGCAGTACCCGCGGCCCCGGGGGTTCTTC. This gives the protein CASSPQYPRPRGFF.

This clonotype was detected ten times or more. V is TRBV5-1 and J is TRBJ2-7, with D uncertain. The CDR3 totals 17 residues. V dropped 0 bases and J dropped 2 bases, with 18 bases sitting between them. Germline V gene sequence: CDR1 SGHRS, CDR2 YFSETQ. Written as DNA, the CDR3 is TGCGCCAGCAGCTTGGCCATCACCCGAGATTCCACCTACGAGCAGTACTTC. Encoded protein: CASSLAITRDSTYEQYF.

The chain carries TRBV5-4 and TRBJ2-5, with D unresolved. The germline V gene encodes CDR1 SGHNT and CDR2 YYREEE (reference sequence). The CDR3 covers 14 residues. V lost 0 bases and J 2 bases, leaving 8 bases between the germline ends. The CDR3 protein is CASSLDSLQETQYF. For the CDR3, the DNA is TGTGCCAGCAGCTTGGACAGCCTGCAAGAGACCCAGTACTTC.

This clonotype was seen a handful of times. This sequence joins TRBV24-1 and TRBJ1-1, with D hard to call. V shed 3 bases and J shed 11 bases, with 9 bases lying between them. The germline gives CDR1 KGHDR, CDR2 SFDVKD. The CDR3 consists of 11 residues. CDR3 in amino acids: CATSDGFTAFF. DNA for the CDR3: TGTGCCACCAGTGATGGTTTTACGGCTTTCTTT.

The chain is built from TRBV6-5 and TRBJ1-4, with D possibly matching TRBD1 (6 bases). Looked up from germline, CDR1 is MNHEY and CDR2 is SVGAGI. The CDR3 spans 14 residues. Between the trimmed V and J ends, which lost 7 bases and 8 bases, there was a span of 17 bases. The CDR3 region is CASKEGGYEEKLFF. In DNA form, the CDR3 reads TGTGCCAGCAAAGAGGGGGGATATGAGGAAAAACTGTTTTTT.

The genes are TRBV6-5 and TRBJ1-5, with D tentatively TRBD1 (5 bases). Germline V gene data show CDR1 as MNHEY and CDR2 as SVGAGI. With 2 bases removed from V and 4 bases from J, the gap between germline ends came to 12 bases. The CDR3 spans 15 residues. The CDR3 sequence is CASSYRRGGNQPQHF. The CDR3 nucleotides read TGTGCCAGCAGTTACCGACGGGGGGGTAATCAGCCCCAGCATTTT.

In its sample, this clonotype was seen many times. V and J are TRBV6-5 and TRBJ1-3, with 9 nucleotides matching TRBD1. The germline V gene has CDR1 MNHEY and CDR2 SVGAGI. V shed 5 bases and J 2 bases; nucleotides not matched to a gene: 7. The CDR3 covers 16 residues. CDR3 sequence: CASSADRGFPGNTIYF. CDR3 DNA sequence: TGTGCCAGCAGTGCCGACAGGGGGTTCCCTGGAAACACCATATATTTT.

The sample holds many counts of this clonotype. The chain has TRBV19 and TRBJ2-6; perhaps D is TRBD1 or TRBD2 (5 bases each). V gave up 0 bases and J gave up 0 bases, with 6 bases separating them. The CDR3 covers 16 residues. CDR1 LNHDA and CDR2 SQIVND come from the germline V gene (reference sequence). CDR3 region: CASSIDGGSGANVLTF. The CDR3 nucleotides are TGTGCCAGTAGTATAGATGGGGGCTCTGGGGCCAACGTCCTGACTTTC.

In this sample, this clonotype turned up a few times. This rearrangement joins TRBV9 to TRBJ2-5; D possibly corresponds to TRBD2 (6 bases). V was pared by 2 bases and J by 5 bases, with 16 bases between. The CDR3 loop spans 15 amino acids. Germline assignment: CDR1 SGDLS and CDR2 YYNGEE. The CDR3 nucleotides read TGTGCCAGCAGCGTGGGGACTGCCCCCCGGGAGACCCAGTACTTC. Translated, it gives CASSVGTAPRETQYF.

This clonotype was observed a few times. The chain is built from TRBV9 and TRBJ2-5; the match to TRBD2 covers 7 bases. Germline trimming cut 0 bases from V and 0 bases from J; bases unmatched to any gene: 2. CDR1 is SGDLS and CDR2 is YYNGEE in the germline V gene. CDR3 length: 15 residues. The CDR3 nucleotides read TGTGCCAGCAGCGTAGCGGCGGGAGACCAAGAGACCCAGTACTTC. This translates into CASSVAAGDQETQYF.

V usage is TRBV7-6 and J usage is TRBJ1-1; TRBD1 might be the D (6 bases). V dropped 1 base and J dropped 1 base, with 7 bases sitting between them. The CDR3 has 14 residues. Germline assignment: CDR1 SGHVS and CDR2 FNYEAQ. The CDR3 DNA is TGTGCCAGCAGCTTAGGGGGGGCGAACACTGAAGCTTTCTTT. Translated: CASSLGGANTEAFF.

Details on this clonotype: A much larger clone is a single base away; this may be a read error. The CDR3: CSARVDRGEDEQFF. CDR3 DNA sequence: TGCAGTGCTAGGGTAGACAGGGGGGAAGATGAGCAGTTCTTC. The V gene is TRBV20-1, the J gene TRBJ2-1; 9 bases agree with TRBD1. J lost 8 bases, V lost 3 bases, and 8 bases had no gene match. This CDR3 spans 14 amino acids. Germline CDR1 is DFQATT and CDR2 is SNEGSKA (reference sequence).

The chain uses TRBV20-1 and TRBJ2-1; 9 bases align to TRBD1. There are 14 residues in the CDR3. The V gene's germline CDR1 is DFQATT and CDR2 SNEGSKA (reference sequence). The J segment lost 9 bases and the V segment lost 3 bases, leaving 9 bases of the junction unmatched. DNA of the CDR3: TGCAGTGCTAGCCAGGACAGGGGTCGGGGTGAGCAGTTCTTC. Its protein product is CSASQDRGRGEQFF.

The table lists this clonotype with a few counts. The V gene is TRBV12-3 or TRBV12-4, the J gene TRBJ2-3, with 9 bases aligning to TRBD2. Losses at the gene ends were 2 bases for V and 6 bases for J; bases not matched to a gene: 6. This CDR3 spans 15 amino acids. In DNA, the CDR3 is TGTGCCAGCAGTTTACTAGCGGGGTCGTTTGATACGCAGTATTTT. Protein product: CASSLLAGSFDTQYF.